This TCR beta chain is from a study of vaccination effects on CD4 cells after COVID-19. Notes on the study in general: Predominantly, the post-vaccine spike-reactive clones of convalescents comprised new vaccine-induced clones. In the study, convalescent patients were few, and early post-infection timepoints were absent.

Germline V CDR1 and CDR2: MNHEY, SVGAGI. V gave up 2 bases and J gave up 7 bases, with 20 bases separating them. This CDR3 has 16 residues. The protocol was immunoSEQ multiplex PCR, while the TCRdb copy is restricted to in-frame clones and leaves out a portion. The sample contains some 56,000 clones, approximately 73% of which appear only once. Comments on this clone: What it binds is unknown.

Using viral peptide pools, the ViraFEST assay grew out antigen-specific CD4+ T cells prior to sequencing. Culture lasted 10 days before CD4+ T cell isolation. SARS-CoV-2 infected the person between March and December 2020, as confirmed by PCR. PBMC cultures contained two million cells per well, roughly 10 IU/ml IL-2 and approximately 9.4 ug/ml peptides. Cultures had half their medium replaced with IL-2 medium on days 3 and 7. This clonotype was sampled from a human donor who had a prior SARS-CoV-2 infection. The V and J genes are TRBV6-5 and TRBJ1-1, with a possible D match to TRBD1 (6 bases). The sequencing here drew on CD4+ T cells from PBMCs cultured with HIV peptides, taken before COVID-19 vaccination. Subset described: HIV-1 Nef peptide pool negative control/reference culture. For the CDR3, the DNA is TGTGCCAGCAGTTACCGTGGGGGGGCGAAAAAGGGTGAAGCTTTCTTT. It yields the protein CASSYRGGAKKGEAFF.